Listed here is a single T cell receptor (gamma chain). Its recognized antigen is unknown. Base qualities are not provided; no much larger clone lies one nucleotide away. Other DNA sequences in the sample encode the same CDR3. Libraries were prepared through RT-PCR. The sequencer was an Illumina MiSeq. Clone calls in TCRdb were regenerated from the public reads with CATT, after which identical DNA sequences shared one row. This sample has about 4,800 gamma-chain clones in its table, and about 20% of those were observed once. Clones ranked in the top ten supply approximately 3.5% of the sample. The sample comes from a study of gamma-delta T cells after stem cell transplantation (dated by TCRdb to the mid-2010s). The junction shows trimming of 0 bases on V and 11 bases on J, and the gene matches do not reach 4 bases of it. CDR1 and CDR2 were assigned from the germline V gene as EGSNGY and YDSYNSKV. The CDR3 contains 11 residues, cysteine and phenylalanine counted. Of all the DNA, just the CDR3 is kept, 33 bases in frame from base 1.

The clonotype comes from a human donor. It is not recorded whose cells these are; they may come from a transplant donor. The sequencing input was gamma-delta T cells. This sequence uses TRGV2 and TRGJ1 or TRGJ2. In nucleotide form, the sequence is TGTGCCACCTGGGACGGGCTGGAGAAACTCTTT. Its protein reads: CATWDGLEKLF.